The 30 T cell receptor beta chains below were found in one sample sequenced in a study of vaccination effects on CD4 cells after COVID-19. Before sequencing, viral peptide pools were used by the ViraFEST assay to expand antigen-specific CD4+ T cells. CD4+ T cell isolation took place after nine to eleven days of culture. Vaccine recipients lacked prior SARS-CoV-2 infection and had negative nucleocapsid antibodies. Sequencing was performed with immunoSEQ multiplex PCR; in TCRdb, only in-frame clones are kept and a portion is missing. The sample includes tens of thousands of clones, about four fifths seen only once; the top ten take over 9%. These receptors have no identified antigens. Source: CD4+ T cells from PBMCs cultured with SARS-CoV-2 spike peptides, taken before COVID-19 vaccination. The receptors were gathered from a human donor who received a COVID-19 vaccine.

In its sample, this clone was seen a few times. V and J are TRBV2 and TRBJ2-5, with TRBD1 matching over 8 bases. This CDR3 has 13 amino acids. Germline V gives CDR1 SNHLY, CDR2 FYNNEI. Trimming cost V 8 bases and J 2 bases; bases outside gene matches: 4. This CDR3 reads CASRRGPQETQYF. CDR3 sequence (DNA): TGTGCCAGCCGCAGGGGGCCGCAAGAGACCCAGTACTTC.

The chain has TRBV7-2 and TRBJ1-2, with 7 nucleotides matching TRBD1. CDR1 and CDR2 (germline): SGHTA, FQGNSA. The CDR3 is made up of 17 amino acids. J was trimmed by 0 bases and V by 3 bases; bases with no gene match: 10. The CDR3 sequence: CASSFTGDPIANYGYTF. The CDR3 DNA is TGTGCCAGCAGCTTCACAGGGGACCCAATAGCTAACTATGGCTACACCTTC.

The rearrangement links TRBV7-9 to TRBJ2-7; D is tentatively TRBD1 or TRBD2 (5 bases each). Germline CDR1 and CDR2: SEHNR and FQNEAQ (reference sequence). The V end lost 6 bases, the J end lost 6 bases, and 18 bases lay between the germline ends. This CDR3 is 14 amino acids long. DNA of the CDR3: TGTGCCAGCAGGGTCCCCCCAGGGACGACCGAGCAGTACGTC. Its translation: CASRVPPGTTEQYV.

This clone was recorded a few times. V gene TRBV28 combines with J gene TRBJ2-7, with D tentatively TRBD1 (7 bases). CDR1 is MDHEN, CDR2 SYDVKM, per germline. The length of the CDR3 is 15 residues. The V gene lost 7 bases and the J gene lost 7 bases, with 23 bases spanning the gap. In DNA form, the CDR3 reads TGTGCCAGCAAAGCCTTAGGGGGCGGGGCGGTTGAGCAGTACGTC. This encodes CASKALGGGAVEQYV.

The V and J genes are TRBV19 and TRBJ2-1; 7 bases are shared with TRBD1. V shed 6 bases and J 9 bases; nucleotides not matched to a gene: 8. The germline gives CDR1 LNHDA, CDR2 SQIVND (reference sequence). The CDR3 contains 13 residues. CDR3 DNA: TGTGCCAGTAGCGCCAGGGGGATCGGTGAGCAGTTCTTC. Translating gives CASSARGIGEQFF.

The rearrangement links TRBV6-7 to TRBJ1-6; possible D gene TRBD1, 5 bases. TRBV6-7 is treated as an ORF (open reading frame) with a function not yet certain. This CDR3 is built from 13 residues. V was shortened by 5 bases and J by 11 bases, with 13 bases between the two germline ends. The chain's CDR3 is CASSQSRGPPLHF. CDR3 DNA sequence: TGTGCCAGCAGTCAGTCACGGGGACCACCCCTCCACTTT.

The genes are TRBV6-2 or TRBV6-3 and TRBJ2-1, with 8 bases lining up with TRBD1. This CDR3 is built from 16 residues. J was trimmed by 8 bases and V by 2 bases; bases with no gene match: 11. Germline V gives CDR1 MNHEY, CDR2 SVGEGT. The CDR3 reads CASSYNPRGRRDEQFF. The CDR3 DNA follows: TGTGCCAGCAGTTACAACCCCAGGGGGCGCAGGGATGAGCAGTTCTTC.

This chain uses TRBV27 with TRBJ1-4, with D unclear. The germline V gene encodes CDR1 MNHEY and CDR2 SMNVEV (reference sequence). V was trimmed by 3 bases and J by 8 bases, leaving 10 bases between them. The CDR3 runs to 13 residues. CDR3 loop: CASSFQPGEKLFF. The CDR3 nucleotides are TGTGCCAGCAGTTTTCAGCCGGGGGAAAAACTGTTTTTT.

The chain joins TRBV5-1 to TRBJ1-1; TRBD1 is a possible D gene (5 bases). The CDR3 has 15 residues. The V end was cut by 1 base, the J end by 0 bases, with 10 bases between. Germline CDR1 SGHRS, CDR2 YFSETQ. The CDR3 loop reads CASSLFAGLNTEAFF. The CDR3 DNA follows: TGCGCCAGCAGCTTGTTTGCAGGGTTGAACACTGAAGCTTTCTTT.

The chain carries TRBV13 and TRBJ1-1; tentatively, D is TRBD1 (6 bases). Germline lookup yields CDR1 PRHDT and CDR2 FYEKMQ (reference sequence). The CDR3 spans 16 residues. V lost 5 bases and J lost 1, with 17 bases in between. The CDR3 sequence: CASSPDSERTNTEAFF. CDR3 DNA: TGTGCCAGCAGCCCGGACAGTGAAAGGACGAACACTGAAGCTTTCTTT.

V gene TRBV7-2 combines with J gene TRBJ1-4; D is unresolved. The CDR3 contains 14 residues. V lost 5 bases to trimming and J lost 3 bases, with 10 bases between them. Per the germline V gene, CDR1 is SGHTA and CDR2 is FQGNSA. DNA for the CDR3: TGTGCCAGCAGCCTTGTGTATGCTAATGAAAAACTGTTTTTT. It specifies CASSLVYANEKLFF.

J is TRBJ1-2 and V is TRBV20-1, with D unresolved. Germline CDR1 and CDR2: DFQATT and SNEGSKA (reference sequence). Trimming stripped 2 bases from V and 6 bases from J, with 7 bases between. The CDR3 has 11 amino acids. The CDR3 nucleotides are TGCAGTGCTAGACAAGCCAATGGCTACACCTTC. Amino acids: CSARQANGYTF.

In the case of this clone: A read error may account for a junction end that differs from germline. The genes are TRBV5-1 and TRBJ1-2, with 7 bases identical to TRBD1. This CDR3 region has 14 residues. Germline-derived CDR1 and CDR2 are SGHRS and YFSETQ. As DNA, the CDR3 is TGCGCCAGCAGCTTGGGACAGGGAAACTCTGGCTACACCTTC. Translating it yields CASSLGQGNSGYTF.

The chain joins TRBV6-6 to TRBJ1-6, with TRBD1 matching over 9 bases. V was pared by 2 bases and J by 9 bases, with 5 bases of the junction left unmatched. Germline V gene data show CDR1 as MNHNY and CDR2 as SVGAGI (reference sequence). The CDR3 totals 15 residues. The CDR3 region has the DNA TGTGCCAGCAGTTACGACGGACAGGGGCTTTCACCCCTCCACTTT. It specifies CASSYDGQGLSPLHF.

Only one count was recorded for this clone. The V and J genes are TRBV5-1 and TRBJ2-5, with D uncertain. The CDR3 totals 14 residues. V lost 4 bases, J lost 4 bases, and 14 bases lay in between. Germline V gene lookup returns CDR1 SGHRS and CDR2 YFSETQ. The CDR3 coding sequence is TGCGCCAGCAGCCAGGAAGACATTGGAGAGACCCAGTACTTC. Translated, it gives CASSQEDIGETQYF.

The chain couples TRBV5-1 to TRBJ1-4; no reliable D call. V shed 4 bases and J shed 0 bases, with 16 bases lying between them. The CDR3 runs 17 residues. Germline assignment: CDR1 SGHRS and CDR2 YFSETQ. CDR3 nucleotides: TGCGCCAGCAGCCTACCGACCGGTGGAACAACTAATGAAAAACTGTTTTTT. This sequence encodes CASSLPTGGTTNEKLFF.

Regarding this clone: Within the sample, other DNA sequences also encode this same CDR3. The gene calls are TRBV19 and TRBJ1-1, with unresolved D. Per germline, CDR1 LNHDA and CDR2 SQIVND (reference sequence). Between the trimmed V and J ends, which lost 4 bases and 5 bases, there was a span of 5 bases. This CDR3 has 11 residues. CDR3 coding DNA: TGTGCCAGTAGTAGCCGTACTGAAGCTTTCTTT. The encoded protein is CASSSRTEAFF.

J is TRBJ2-7 and V is TRBV30; D is unclear. The CDR3 extends over 13 amino acids. In germline, CDR1 is GTSNPN, CDR2 SVGIG (reference sequence). Trimming left V 3 bases short and J 1 base short, with 10 bases between. The CDR3 spells CAWSADRSYEQYV. CDR3 coding DNA: TGTGCCTGGAGCGCGGACCGATCCTACGAGCAGTACGTC.

The rearrangement joins TRBV4-1 to TRBJ2-5; 7 bases map to TRBD2. The CDR3 runs to 15 residues. Germline V gene lookup returns CDR1 MGHRA and CDR2 YSYEKL. V gave up 1 base and J gave up 1 base; unmatched junction bases: 3. The CDR3 region has the DNA TGCGCCAGCAGCCAAGCCCGGACTAGCCAAGAGACCCAGTACTTC. It is translated as CASSQARTSQETQYF.

The chain joins TRBV5-1 to TRBJ1-5; no clear D. CDR3 length: 17 amino acids. V was trimmed by 1 base and J by 8 bases, leaving 22 bases between them. CDR1 is SGHRS and CDR2 is YFSETQ in the germline V gene. CDR3 bases: TGCGCCAGCAGCTTGAAACCTCCCCCCTTCGCCCTGAAGCCCCAGCATTTT. Translation: CASSLKPPPFALKPQHF.

This sequence joins TRBV12-5 and TRBJ1-5; D is unresolved. In germline, CDR1 is LGHNT, CDR2 FRNRAP. V was pared by 1 base and J by 4 bases, with 8 bases between. This CDR3 spans 14 amino acids. CDR3 sequence (DNA): TGTGCTAGTGGTTTGGCCCTAGGGAATCAGCCCCAGCATTTT. This codes for CASGLALGNQPQHF.

This chain uses TRBV7-2 with TRBJ2-5, with TRBD1 matching over 12 bases. Germline-derived CDR1 and CDR2 are SGHTA and FQGNSA. The CDR3 consists of 16 residues. After removal of 3 bases from V and 5 bases from J, the junction contained 7 bases not matched to a gene. CDR3 sequence reads: CASSFTGTGGGETQYF. In DNA, the CDR3 is TGTGCCAGCAGCTTTACCGGGACAGGGGGCGGGGAGACCCAGTACTTC.

The V call is TRBV11-1, the J call TRBJ2-1, with 8 nucleotides matching TRBD2. Trimming at V came to 4 bases and at J to 4 bases, leaving 6 bases not matched to a gene. Per the germline V gene, CDR1 is SGHAT and CDR2 is FQDESV (reference sequence). CDR3 length equals 15 residues. Here the CDR3 reads CASSSVAGSYNEQFF. CDR3 nucleotides: TGTGCCAGCAGCTCCGTAGCGGGGTCTTACAATGAGCAGTTCTTC.

V usage is TRBV24-1 and J usage is TRBJ1-2; D unresolved. V was clipped by 3 bases and J by 0 bases, with 13 bases between them. Germline assignment: CDR1 KGHDR and CDR2 SFDVKD. CDR3 length: 16 amino acids. The CDR3 bases are TGTGCCACCAGTGATGCCCCTTCGTCCGCTAACTATGGCTACACCTTC. It codes for CATSDAPSSANYGYTF.

The chain carries TRBV7-9 and TRBJ1-2; 10 bases align to TRBD1. Germline CDR1 and CDR2: SEHNR and FQNEAQ (reference sequence). CDR3 length: 14 residues. The junction had 4 bases not matched to a gene; V was cut back by 4 bases and J by 5 bases. CDR3 bases: TGTGCCAGCAGCTCGACAGGGGGCTGGTATGGCTACACCTTC. This gives the protein CASSSTGGWYGYTF.

This clone was seen only a few times. The rearrangement joins TRBV9 to TRBJ2-1, with D possibly TRBD1 on 6 matching bases. Trimming shortened V by 0 bases and J by 2 bases, and 15 bases separated the two germline ends. CDR1 and CDR2 (germline): SGDLS, YYNGEE. The CDR3 extends over 17 amino acids. The CDR3, as DNA: TGTGCCAGCAGCGTAGGGTCTGGGGGCCTGGCCTACAATGAGCAGTTCTTC. This encodes CASSVGSGGLAYNEQFF.

The chain carries TRBV7-9 and TRBJ2-7, with D perhaps being TRBD1 or TRBD2 (5 bases each). V shed 5 bases and J shed 2 bases, with 13 bases lying between them. The CDR3 consists of 14 residues. CDR1 SEHNR and CDR2 FQNEAQ come from the germline V gene (reference sequence). CDR3 nucleotides: TGTGCCAGCAGCACCCCGACGGGACCCTACGAGCAGTACGTC. Translating it yields CASSTPTGPYEQYV.

The gene calls are TRBV30 and TRBJ2-2; D not resolved. Trimming stripped 3 bases from V and 1 base from J, with 6 bases between. Germline assignment: CDR1 GTSNPN and CDR2 SVGIG (reference sequence). The CDR3 covers 13 residues. The CDR3 region is CAWRFGNTGELFF. The CDR3 region has the DNA TGTGCCTGGAGATTTGGGAACACCGGGGAGCTGTTTTTT. Full variable domain (missing parts from reference TRBV30 and TRBJ2-2): SQTIHQWPATLVQPVGSPLSLECTVEGTSNPNLYWYRQAAGRGLQLLFYSVGIGQISSEVPQNLSASRPQDRQFILSSKKLLLSDSGFYLCAWRFGNTGELFFGEGSRLTVL.

The gene calls are TRBV19 and TRBJ1-2; D uncertain. V was shortened by 3 bases and J by 10 bases, with 15 bases between the two germline ends. Germline V lookup: CDR1 LNHDA, CDR2 SQIVND (reference sequence). There are 13 residues in the CDR3. DNA for the CDR3: TGTGCCAGTAGTATGATGCCCCGGGATATCTACACCTTC. It specifies CASSMMPRDIYTF.

This rearrangement joins TRBV19 to TRBJ1-6; D unclear. The CDR3 totals 13 residues. V lost 4 bases and J 5 bases, leaving 6 bases between the germline ends. Germline assignment: CDR1 LNHDA and CDR2 SQIVND (reference sequence). The CDR3 loop is CASSNQDNSPLHF. The CDR3 DNA reads as TGTGCCAGTAGTAACCAGGATAATTCACCCCTCCACTTT.